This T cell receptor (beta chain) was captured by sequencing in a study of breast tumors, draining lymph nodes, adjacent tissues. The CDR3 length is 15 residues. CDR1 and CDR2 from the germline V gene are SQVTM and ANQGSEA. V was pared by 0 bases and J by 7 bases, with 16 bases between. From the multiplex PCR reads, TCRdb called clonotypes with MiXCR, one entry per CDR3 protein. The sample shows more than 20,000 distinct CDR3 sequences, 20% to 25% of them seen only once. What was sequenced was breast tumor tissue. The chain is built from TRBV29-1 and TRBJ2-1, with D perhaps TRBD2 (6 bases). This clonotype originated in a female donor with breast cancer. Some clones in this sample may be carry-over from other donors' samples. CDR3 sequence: CSVEDPGVTVNEQFF. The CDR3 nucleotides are TGCAGCGTTGAAGATCCGGGAGTTACAGTGAATGAGCAGTTCTTC.